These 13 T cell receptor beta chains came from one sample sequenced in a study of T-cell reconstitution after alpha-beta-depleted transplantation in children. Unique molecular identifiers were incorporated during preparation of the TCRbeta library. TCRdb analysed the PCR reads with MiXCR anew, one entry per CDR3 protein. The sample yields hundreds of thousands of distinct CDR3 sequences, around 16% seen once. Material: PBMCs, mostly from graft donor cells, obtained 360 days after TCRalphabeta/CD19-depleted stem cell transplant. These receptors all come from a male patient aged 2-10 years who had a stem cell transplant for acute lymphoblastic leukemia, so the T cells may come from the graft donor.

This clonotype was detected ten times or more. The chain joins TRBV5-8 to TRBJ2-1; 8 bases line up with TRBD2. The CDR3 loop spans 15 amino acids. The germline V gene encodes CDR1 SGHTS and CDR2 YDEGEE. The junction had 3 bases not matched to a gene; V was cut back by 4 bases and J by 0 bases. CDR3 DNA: TGTGCCAGCAGCAAACTAGCGGCCTCCTACAATGAGCAGTTCTTC. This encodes CASSKLAASYNEQFF.

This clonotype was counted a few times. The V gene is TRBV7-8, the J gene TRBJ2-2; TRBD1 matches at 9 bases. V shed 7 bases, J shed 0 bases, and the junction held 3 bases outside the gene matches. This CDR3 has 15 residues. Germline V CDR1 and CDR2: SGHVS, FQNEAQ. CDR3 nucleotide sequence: TGTGCCAGCATGGGACAGGGTGCGAACACCGGGGAGCTGTTTTTT. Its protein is CASMGQGANTGELFF.

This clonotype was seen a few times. CDR3 region: CASSGYYNEQFF. In DNA, the CDR3 is TGTGCCAGCAGCGGATATTACAATGAGCAGTTCTTC. The chain couples TRBV13 to TRBJ2-1, with D unresolved. This CDR3 spans 12 amino acids. Germline values: CDR1 PRHDT, CDR2 FYEKMQ (reference sequence). V lost 5 bases and J 4 bases, leaving 6 bases between the germline ends.

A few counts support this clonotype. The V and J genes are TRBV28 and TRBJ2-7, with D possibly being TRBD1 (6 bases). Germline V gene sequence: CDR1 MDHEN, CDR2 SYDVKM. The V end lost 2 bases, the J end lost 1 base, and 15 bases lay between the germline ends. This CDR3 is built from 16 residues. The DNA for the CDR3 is TGTGCCAGCAGTTTAGTTCCCGACAGGTTATCCTACGAGCAGTACTTC. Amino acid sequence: CASSLVPDRLSYEQYF. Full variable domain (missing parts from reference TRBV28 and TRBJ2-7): DVKVTQSSRYLVKRTGEKVFLECVQDMDHENMFWYRQDPGLGLRLIYFSYDVKMKEKGDIPEGYSVSREKKERFSLILESASTNQTSMYLCASSLVPDRLSYEQYFGPGTRLTVT.

The CDR3 sequence: CSVEGPGDEQFF. CDR3 nucleotide sequence: TGCAGCGTTGAAGGTCCAGGGGATGAGCAGTTCTTC. This rearrangement joins TRBV29-1 to TRBJ2-1; weak D call: TRBD1 (6 bases). The CDR3 consists of 12 residues. Trimming left V 1 base short and J 8 bases short, with 9 bases between. Germline V CDR1 and CDR2: SQVTM, ANQGSEA.

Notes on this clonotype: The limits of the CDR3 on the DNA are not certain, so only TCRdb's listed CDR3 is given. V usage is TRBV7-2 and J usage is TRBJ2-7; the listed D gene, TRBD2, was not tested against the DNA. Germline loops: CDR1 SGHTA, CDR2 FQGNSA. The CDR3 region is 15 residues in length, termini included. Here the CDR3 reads CASSFGSGGMYEQYF.

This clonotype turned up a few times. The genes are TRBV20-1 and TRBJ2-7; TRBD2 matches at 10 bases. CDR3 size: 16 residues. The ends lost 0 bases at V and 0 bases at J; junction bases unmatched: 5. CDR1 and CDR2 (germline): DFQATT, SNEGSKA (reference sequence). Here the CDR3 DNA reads TGCAGTGCTAGAGATCCCTCTAGCGGGAGCTCCTACGAGCAGTACTTC. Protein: CSARDPSSGSSYEQYF.

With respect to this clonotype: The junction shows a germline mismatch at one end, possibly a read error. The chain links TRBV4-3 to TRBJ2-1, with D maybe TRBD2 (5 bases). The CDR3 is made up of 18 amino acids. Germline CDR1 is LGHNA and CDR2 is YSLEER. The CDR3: CTSSQDQASWTSYNEQFF. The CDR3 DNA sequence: TGCACCAGCAGCCAAGATCAGGCTAGCTGGACCTCCTACAATGAGCAGTTCTTC.

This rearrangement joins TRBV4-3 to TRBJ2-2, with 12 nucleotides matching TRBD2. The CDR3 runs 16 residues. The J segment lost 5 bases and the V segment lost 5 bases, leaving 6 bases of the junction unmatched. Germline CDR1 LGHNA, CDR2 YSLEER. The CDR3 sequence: CASSIRLAGETGELFF. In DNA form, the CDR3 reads TGCGCCAGCAGCATCCGACTAGCGGGAGAAACCGGGGAGCTGTTTTTT.

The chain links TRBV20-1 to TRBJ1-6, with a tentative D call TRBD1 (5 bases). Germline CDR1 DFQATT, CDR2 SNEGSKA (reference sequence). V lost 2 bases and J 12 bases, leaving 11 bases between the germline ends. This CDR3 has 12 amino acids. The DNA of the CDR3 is TGCAGTGCTAGAATCCCCCAGGGACCCCTCCACTTT. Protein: CSARIPQGPLHF.

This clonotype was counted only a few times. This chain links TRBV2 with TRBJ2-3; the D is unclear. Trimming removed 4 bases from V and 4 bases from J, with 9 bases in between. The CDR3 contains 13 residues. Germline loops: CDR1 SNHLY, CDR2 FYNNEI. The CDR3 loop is CASSGPPSDTQYF. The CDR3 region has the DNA TGTGCCAGCAGTGGACCTCCCTCAGATACGCAGTATTTT.

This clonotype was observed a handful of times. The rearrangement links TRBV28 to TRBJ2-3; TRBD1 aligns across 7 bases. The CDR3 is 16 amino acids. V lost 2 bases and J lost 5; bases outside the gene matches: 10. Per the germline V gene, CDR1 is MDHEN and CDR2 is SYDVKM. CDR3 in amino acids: CASSLGGNRGGDTQYF. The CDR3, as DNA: TGTGCCAGCAGTTTAGGTGGGAACAGGGGTGGAGATACGCAGTATTTT.

CDR3 loop: CATSRDVFPDSTTYEQYF. DNA of the CDR3: TGTGCCACCAGCAGAGATGTCTTCCCGGACAGTACTACCTACGAGCAGTACTTC. This rearrangement joins TRBV15 to TRBJ2-7; D is possibly TRBD1 (6 bases). The CDR3 is 18 residues long. V dropped 0 bases and J dropped 2 bases, with 20 bases sitting between them. CDR1 LNHNV and CDR2 YYDKDF come from the germline V gene (reference sequence).